This T cell receptor (beta chain) emerged from a study of T cells in localized non-small cell lung cancer. TCRdb's table, derived via immunoSEQ multiplex PCR, lists solely in-frame clones and lacks some. The profile shows under 25,000 clones, roughly nine tenths of them singletons. Germline assignment: CDR1 SGDLS and CDR2 YYNGEE. The junction had 0 bases not matched to a gene; V was cut back by 1 base and J by 0 bases. The CDR3 loop spans 15 amino acids. The clonotype originates from a man aged 40-75 years with stage II squamous cell lung carcinoma. The chain has TRBV9 and TRBJ1-3, with TRBD1 identical over 8 bases. The specimen was PBMCs, collected before any cancer treatment. The DNA of the CDR3 is TGTGCCAGCAGCGTAACAGGGGGCTCTGGAAACACCATATATTTT. Translation: CASSVTGGSGNTIYF.